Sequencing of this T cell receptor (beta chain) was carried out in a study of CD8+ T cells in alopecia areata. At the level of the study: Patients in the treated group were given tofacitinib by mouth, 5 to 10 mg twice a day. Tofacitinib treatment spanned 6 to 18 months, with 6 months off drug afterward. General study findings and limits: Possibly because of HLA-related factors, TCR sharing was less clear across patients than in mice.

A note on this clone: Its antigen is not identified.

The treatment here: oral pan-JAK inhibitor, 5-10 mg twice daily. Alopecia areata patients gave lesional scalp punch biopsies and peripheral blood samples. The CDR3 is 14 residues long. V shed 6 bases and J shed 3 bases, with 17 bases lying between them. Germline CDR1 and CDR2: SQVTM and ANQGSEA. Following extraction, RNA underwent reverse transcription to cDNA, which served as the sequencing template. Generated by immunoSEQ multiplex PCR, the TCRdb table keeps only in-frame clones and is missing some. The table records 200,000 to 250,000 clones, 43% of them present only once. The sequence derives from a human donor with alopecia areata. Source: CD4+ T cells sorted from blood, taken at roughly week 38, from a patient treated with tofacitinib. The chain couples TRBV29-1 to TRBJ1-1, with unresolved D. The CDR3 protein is CSVSMGGPYTEAFF. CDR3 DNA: TGCAGCGTATCAATGGGTGGGCCCTACACTGAAGCTTTCTTT.